This T cell receptor (beta chain) originates from a study of CD8 T cells in ankylosing spondylitis. The table lists this clonotype with many counts. TCRdb re-called the 5' RACE reads through MiXCR, storing one row per CDR3 protein. The sample carries roughly 220,000 distinct CDR3 sequences, approximately 10% recorded once. CDR3 size: 14 residues. V lost 4 bases to trimming and J lost 4 bases, with 14 bases between them. Germline V lookup: CDR1 SQVTM, CDR2 ANQGSEA. The source is a male donor with ankylosing spondylitis or in good health (not recorded which). V and J are TRBV29-1 and TRBJ1-3; weak D call: TRBD1 (6 bases). The sample consisted of blood, either unsorted or a sorted T cell fraction (not recorded which). The CDR3, as DNA: TGCAGCGTTGGAGGCTCAGGGGCAGGAAACACCATATATTTT. This gives the protein CSVGGSGAGNTIYF.